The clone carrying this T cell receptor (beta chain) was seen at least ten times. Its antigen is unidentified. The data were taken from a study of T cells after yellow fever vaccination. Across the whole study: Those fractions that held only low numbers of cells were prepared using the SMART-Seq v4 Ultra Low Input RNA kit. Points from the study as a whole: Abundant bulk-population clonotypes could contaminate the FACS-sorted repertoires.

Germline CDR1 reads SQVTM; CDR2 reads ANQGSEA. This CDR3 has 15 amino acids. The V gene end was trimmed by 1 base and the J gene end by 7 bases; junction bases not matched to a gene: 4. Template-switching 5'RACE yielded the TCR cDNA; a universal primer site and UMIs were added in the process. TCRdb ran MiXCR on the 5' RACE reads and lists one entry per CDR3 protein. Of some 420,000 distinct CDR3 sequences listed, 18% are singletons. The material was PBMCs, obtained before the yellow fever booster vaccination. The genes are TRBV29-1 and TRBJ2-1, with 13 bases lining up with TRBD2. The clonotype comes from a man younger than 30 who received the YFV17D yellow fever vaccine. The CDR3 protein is CSVEATSGGANEQFF. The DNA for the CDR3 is TGCAGCGTTGAAGCAACTAGCGGGGGGGCGAATGAGCAGTTCTTC.